The entry that follows covers one TCR beta chain sequence. Its binding antigen is unknown. No base qualities exist here, and no much larger clone lies one base off it. Donors were healthy HIV-negative adults with no recently reported acute infections or vaccinations. Every donor was a Caucasian adult residing in Nashville, Tennessee, USA. For unsorted samples, tens of millions of PBMCs were counted and genomic DNA was extracted with the QIAamp DNA Blood Mini kit. Blood was collected by leukapheresis, and PBMCs were isolated by Ficoll-Histopaque density gradient centrifugation and then cryopreserved in liquid nitrogen vapor phase. These data are taken from a study of shared clonotypes between healthy human individuals (dated by TCRdb to the early 2020s). In terms of the full investigation: A few men and two women, aged 18 to 49 years, made up the cohort. Between about 0.8 and 9.5 billion PBMCs per donor were obtained by leukapheresis. The study deeply sequenced blood TCR repertoires of five healthy adults to estimate repertoire size and the extent of clonotype sharing between individuals. To increase sequencing depth and limit assay-specific biases, different laboratories used diverse techniques to prepare libraries and sequence TCR repertoires. What the research found in general, with its limitations: Pairwise subsampling led to the expectation that sequencing depth would affect the degree of clonotype sharing among donors. The genetic and exposure-history diversity represented was limited by the small number of donors. Sampling was limited to blood, and TCR repertoires in tissue likely differ from TCR repertoires in blood.

The CDR3 starts with the cysteine, ends with the phenylalanine, and has 15 residues. The sequence is cut down to CDR3 DNA, 45 bases in frame from base 1. Trimming at the junction amounts to 4 bases on V and 3 bases on J, and the germline ends lie 13 bases apart. Per the germline V gene, SGHVS is the CDR1 and FQNEAQ is the CDR2. Using the deep immunoSEQ assay, multiplex PCR amplified TCR CDR3 regions from genomic DNA. Extracted genomic DNA from each cell subset was distributed evenly across all wells of several immunoSEQ 96-well plates, and each plate was treated as a replicate. For unsorted PBMC, 250 to 300 ng genomic DNA, equal to 25,000 to 35,000 T cell genomes, was loaded into each replicate PCR. Unsorted PBMC genomic DNA was sequenced across ten immunoSEQ deep assay plates. The purified libraries were quantified using a Qubit 3.0 fluorometer, sized with a Bioanalyzer 2100, and then quantified again using the KAPA Library Quantification kit. A separate single-read 150-cycle Illumina NextSeq 550 flow cell was used to sequence each immunoSEQ 96-well plate. The authors processed their data as follows. Because the immunoSEQ output included only junctional sequences and no quality scores, the filtering could not be the same as the filtering used for full-length reads. Sequences were annotated with PyIR, a Python wrapper for IgBLAST v1.9, using IMGT germline references to assign V/J genes and CDR3. Reads were removed for weak V/J assignments (E-value above 1e-6), missing CDR3, stop codons, out-of-frame junctions, or ambiguous translated residues. V3J clonotypes were defined as sequences sharing an identical inferred V gene, J gene, and CDR3 amino acid sequence. Percentage overlap between repertoires was calculated by dividing the number of shared unique clonotypes by the size of the smaller repertoire. RTK rarefaction, the Chao1 estimator, and Recon v2.1 estimates of unobserved clonotypes were used to assess repertoire richness. TCRdb provides this immuneACCESS table in a form limited to in-frame rearrangements. Some clones are lacking; in checked studies, under half of them reflect an unresolved V gene, and why the rest are absent is not known. The D gene and trimming were derived from the DNA, and the V and J assignments and clone size from that table. The sample profile shows 490,000 or so clones; less than 80% of them were found once. Approximately 12% of the sample lies in the top ten.

The chain employs TRBV7-8 and TRBJ1-5, with no confidently assigned D gene. Material: PBMCs. The TCR was taken from a woman in her thirties or forties in good health. Some clones in this sample may be carry-over from other donors' samples. For the CDR3, the sequence is CASSSRRLSNQPQHF. The bases read TGTGCCAGCAGCTCCAGACGGCTGTCCAATCAGCCCCAGCATTTT.